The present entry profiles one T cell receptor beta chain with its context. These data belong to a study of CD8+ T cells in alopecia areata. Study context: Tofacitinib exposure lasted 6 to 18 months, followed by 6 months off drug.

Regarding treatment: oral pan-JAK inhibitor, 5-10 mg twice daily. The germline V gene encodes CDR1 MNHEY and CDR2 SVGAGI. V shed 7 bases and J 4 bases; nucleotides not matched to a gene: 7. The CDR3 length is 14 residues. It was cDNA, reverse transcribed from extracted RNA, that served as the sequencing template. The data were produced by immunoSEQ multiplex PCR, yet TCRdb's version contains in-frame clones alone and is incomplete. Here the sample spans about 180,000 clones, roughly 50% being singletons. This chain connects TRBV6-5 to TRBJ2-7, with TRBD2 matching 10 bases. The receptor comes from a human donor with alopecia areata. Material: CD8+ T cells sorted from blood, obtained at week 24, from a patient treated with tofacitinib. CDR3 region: CASKESSGGYEQYF. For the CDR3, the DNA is TGTGCCAGCAAAGAGTCTAGCGGGGGTTACGAGCAGTACTTC.